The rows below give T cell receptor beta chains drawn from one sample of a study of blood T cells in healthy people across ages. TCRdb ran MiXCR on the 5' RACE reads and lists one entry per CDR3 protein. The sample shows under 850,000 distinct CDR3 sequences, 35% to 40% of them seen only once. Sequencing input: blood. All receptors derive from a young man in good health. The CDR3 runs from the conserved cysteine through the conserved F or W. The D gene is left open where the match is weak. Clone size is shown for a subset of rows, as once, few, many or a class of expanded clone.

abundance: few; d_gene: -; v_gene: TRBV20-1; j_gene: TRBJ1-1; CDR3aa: CSARAPRGSTEAFF; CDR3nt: TGCAGTGCTAGAGCTCCCAGGGGTTCCACTGAAGCTTTCTTT
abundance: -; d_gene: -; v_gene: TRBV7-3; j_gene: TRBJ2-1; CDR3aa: CASSSLARVYNEQFF; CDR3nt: TGTGCCAGCAGCTCGTTAGCGAGGGTCTACAATGAGCAGTTCTTC
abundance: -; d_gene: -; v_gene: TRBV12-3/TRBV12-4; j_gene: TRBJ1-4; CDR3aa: CASSSNLNRMNEKLFF; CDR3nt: TGTGCCAGCAGCAGCAACTTGAATCGTATGAATGAAAAACTGTTTTTT
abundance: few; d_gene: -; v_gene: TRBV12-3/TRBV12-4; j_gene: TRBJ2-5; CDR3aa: CASTGGAQETQYF; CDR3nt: TGTGCCAGCACCGGGGGTGCCCAAGAGACCCAGTACTTC
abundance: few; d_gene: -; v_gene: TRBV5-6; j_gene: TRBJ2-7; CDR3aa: CASSRRYISPIYEQYF; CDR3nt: TGTGCCAGCAGCCGACGATACATCTCCCCCATCTACGAGCAGTACTTC
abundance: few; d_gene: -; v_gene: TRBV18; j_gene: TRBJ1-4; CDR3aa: CASSPEGGGEKLFF; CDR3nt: TGTGCCAGCTCACCGGAGGGAGGTGGTGAAAAACTGTTTTTT
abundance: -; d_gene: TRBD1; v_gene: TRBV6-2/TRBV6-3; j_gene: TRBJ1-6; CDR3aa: CASSYSDPGQGNSPLHF; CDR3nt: TGTGCCAGCAGTTACTCCGATCCAGGACAGGGAAATTCACCCCTCCACTTT
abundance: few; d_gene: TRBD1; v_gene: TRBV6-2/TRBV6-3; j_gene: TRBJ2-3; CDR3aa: CASSYRRQGSTDTQYF; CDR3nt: TGTGCCAGCAGTTACCGACGACAGGGTAGCACAGATACGCAGTATTTT
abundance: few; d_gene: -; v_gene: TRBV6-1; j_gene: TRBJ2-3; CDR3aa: CASTHYTDTQYF; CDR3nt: TGTGCCAGCACACACTACACAGATACGCAGTATTTT
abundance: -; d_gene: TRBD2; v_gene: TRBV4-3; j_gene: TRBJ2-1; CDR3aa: CANSPRAYSGGSYNEQFF; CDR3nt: TGCGCCAACAGCCCCAGAGCCTATAGCGGGGGGTCTTACAATGAGCAGTTCTTC
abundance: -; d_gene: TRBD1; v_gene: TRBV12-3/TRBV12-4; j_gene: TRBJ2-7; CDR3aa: CASGQGPGTYEQYF; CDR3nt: TGTGCCAGCGGACAGGGGCCGGGGACCTACGAGCAGTACTTC
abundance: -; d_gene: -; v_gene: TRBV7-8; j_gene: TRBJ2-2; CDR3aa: CASSSRGPATNTGELFF; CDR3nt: TGTGCCAGCAGCTCCAGGGGTCCAGCGACGAACACCGGGGAGCTGTTTTTT
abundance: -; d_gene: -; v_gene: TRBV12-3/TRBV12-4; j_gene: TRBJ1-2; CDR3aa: CASTRDQNYGYTF; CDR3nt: TGTGCCAGCACTCGGGACCAAAACTATGGCTACACCTTC
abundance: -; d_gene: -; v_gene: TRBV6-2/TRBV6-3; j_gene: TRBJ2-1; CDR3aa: CTSTYRGVGYNEQFF; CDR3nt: TGTACCAGCACATATCGCGGGGTAGGCTACAATGAGCAGTTCTTC
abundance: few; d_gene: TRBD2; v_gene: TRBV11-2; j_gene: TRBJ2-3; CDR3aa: CASSLDRSSGRQYF; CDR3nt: TGTGCCAGCAGCTTAGATCGATCTAGCGGGAGGCAGTATTTT
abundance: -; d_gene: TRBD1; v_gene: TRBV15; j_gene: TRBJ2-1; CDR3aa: CATSARTGRSGNEQFF; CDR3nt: TGTGCCACCAGCGCCCGGACAGGTCGATCTGGCAATGAGCAGTTCTTC
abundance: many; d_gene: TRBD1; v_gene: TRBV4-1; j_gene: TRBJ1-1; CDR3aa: CASSQPGQGMNTEAFF; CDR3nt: TGCGCCAGCAGCCAGCCGGGACAGGGGATGAACACTGAAGCTTTCTTT
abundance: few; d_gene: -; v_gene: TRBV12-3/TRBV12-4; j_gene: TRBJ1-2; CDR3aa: CASSLGAHPNNYGYTF; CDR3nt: TGTGCCAGCAGTTTGGGCGCTCACCCAAATAACTATGGCTACACCTTC
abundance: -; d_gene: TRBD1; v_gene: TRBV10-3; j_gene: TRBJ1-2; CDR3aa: CAIRTGGIHGYTF; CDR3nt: TGTGCCATCCGGACAGGGGGCATCCATGGCTACACCTTC
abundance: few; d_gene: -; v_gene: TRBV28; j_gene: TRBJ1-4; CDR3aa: CASSPRSNNEKLFF; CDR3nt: TGTGCCAGCAGTCCCCGGTCCAATAATGAAAAACTGTTTTTT